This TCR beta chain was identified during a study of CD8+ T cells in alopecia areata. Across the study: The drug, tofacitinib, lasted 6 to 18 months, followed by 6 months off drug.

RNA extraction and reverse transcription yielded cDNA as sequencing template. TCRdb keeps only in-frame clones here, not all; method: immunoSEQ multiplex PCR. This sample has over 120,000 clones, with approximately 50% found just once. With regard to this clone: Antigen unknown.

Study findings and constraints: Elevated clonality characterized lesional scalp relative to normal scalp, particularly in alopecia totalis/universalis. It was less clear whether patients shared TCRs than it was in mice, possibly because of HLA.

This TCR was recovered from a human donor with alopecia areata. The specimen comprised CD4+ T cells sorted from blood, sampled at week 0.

The CDR3 nucleotides read TGTGCCAGCAGCCTCGGGACAGGGGGGAACCAGCCCCAGCATTTT. Its translation is CASSLGTGGNQPQHF. This chain connects TRBV11-2 to TRBJ1-5, with TRBD1 matching 11 bases. The germline V gene has CDR1 SGHAT and CDR2 FQNNGV. This CDR3 has 15 amino acids. The V and J ends lost 5 bases and 7 bases, in that order; junction bases with no gene match: 7.